This T cell receptor beta chain came from a study of STAT5B mutations in CD4+ large granular lymphocyte leukemia. Controls came from buffy coats of healthy blood donors. This clone has just one count. What it recognizes is unknown. Using immunoSEQ multiplex PCR, the repertoire was profiled, and TCRdb retains in-frame clones only, with some absent. The sample holds about 29,000 clones; approximately 79% are singletons and the top ten take approximately 6.2%. The CDR3 covers 17 residues. Study results and caveats: CD4-sorted patient repertoires seemed more clonal than healthy CD4+ repertoires. 8/27 top patient clones versus 2/35 control clones were TRBV06-family. Main leukemic clonotypes were patient-specific, but more than 20% appeared at low frequency elsewhere.

The sequenced sample was CD4+ T cells from blood buffy coats. The V and J genes are TRBV12-2 and TRBJ1-3; the DNA was not compared with TRBD1, the D call given in the table. TRBV12-2 is a known pseudogene. The sequence derives from a human donor in good health. The CDR3 sequence is CASRPIGTGDSGNTIYF. CDR3 sequence (DNA): TGTGCAAGTCGCCCGATAGGAACAGGGGACTCTGGAAACACCATATATTTT.